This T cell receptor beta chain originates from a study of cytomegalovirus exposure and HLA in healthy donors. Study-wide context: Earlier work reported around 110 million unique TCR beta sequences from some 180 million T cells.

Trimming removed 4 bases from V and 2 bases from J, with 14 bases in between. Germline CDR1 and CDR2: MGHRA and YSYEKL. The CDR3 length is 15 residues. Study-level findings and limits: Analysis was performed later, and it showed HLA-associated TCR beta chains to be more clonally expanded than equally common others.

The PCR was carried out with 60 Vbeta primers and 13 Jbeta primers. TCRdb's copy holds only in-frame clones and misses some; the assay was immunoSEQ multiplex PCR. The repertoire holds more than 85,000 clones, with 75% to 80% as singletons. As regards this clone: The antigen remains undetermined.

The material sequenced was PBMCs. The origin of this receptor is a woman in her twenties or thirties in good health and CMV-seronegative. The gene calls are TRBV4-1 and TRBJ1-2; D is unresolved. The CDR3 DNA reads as TGCGCCAGCAGCCCCTCCACCGGGGAGAACTATGGCTACACCTTC. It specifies CASSPSTGENYGYTF.